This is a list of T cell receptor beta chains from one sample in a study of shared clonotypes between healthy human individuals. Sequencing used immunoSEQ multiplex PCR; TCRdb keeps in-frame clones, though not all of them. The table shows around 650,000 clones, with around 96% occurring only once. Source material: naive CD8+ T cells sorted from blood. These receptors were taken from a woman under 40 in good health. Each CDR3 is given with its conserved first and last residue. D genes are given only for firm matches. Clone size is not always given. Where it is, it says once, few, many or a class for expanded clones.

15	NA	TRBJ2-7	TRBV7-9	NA	CASSTREGAISEQYF	TGTGCCAGCAGCACCCGGGAGGGGGCAATTTCCGAGCAGTACTTC
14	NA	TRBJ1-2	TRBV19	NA	CASSIDGENYGYTF	TGTGCCAGTAGTATAGATGGTGAGAACTATGGCTACACCTTC
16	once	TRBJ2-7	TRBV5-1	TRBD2	CASSLDREVPRYEQYF	TGCGCCAGCAGCTTGGATCGGGAGGTACCCCGCTACGAGCAGTACTTC
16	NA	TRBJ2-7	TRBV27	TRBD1	CASSLGVGQGRFEQYF	TGTGCCAGCAGTTTAGGAGTGGGACAGGGGCGGTTCGAGCAGTACTTC
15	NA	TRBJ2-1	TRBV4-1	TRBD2	CASSQLPTLAAQVLF	TGCGCCAGCAGCCAACTTCCAACGCTAGCGGCCCAAGTGCTCTTC
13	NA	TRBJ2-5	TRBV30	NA	CAWSRSRVETQYF	TGTGCCTGGAGTAGAAGTCGGGTTGAGACCCAGTACTTC
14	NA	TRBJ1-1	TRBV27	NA	CASSLLGVSTEAFF	TGTGCCAGCAGTTTACTAGGGGTGAGCACTGAAGCTTTCTTT
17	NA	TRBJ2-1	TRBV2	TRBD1	CASSHNPTGQGYNEQFF	TGTGCCAGCAGTCACAACCCAACGGGACAGGGATACAATGAGCAGTTCTTC
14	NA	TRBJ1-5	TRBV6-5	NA	CASSYTGAAQPQHF	TGTGCCAGCAGTTACACAGGAGCGGCTCAGCCCCAGCATTTT
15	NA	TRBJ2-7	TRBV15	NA	CATSVGTVSSYEQYF	TGTGCCACCAGCGTCGGGACGGTGAGCTCCTACGAGCAGTACTTC
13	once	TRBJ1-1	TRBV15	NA	CAIKDRLNTEAFF	TGTGCCATCAAGGACAGATTGAACACTGAAGCTTTCTTT
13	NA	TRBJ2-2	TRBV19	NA	CASSIEGTGELFF	TGTGCCAGTAGTATAGAGGGCACCGGGGAGCTGTTTTTT
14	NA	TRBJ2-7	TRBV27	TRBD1	CASSLQGASYEQYF	TGTGCCAGCAGCCTACAGGGGGCCTCCTACGAGCAGTACTTC
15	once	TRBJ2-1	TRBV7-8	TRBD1	CASSLGQGALNEQFF	TGTGCCAGCAGCTTAGGACAGGGGGCGCTGAATGAGCAGTTCTTC
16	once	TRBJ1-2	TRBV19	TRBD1	CASSQPGTGQIYGYTF	TGTGCCAGTAGTCAGCCCGGGACAGGGCAAATTTATGGCTACACCTTC
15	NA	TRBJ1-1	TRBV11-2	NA	CASSLDPGGGTEAFF	TGTGCCAGCAGCTTAGATCCGGGGGGTGGCACTGAAGCTTTCTTT
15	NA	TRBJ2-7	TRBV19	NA	CASSPGSGGIHEQYF	TGTGCCAGTAGCCCCGGGTCTGGGGGAATCCACGAGCAGTACTTC
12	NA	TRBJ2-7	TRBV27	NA	CASSPNSYEQYF	TGTGCCAGCAGTCCTAACTCCTACGAGCAGTACTTC
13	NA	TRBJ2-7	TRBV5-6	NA	CASSRGSAYEQYF	TGTGCCAGCAGCAGGGGCAGCGCCTACGAGCAGTACTTC
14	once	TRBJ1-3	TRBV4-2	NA	CASSLLVSGNTIYF	TGTGCCAGCAGCCTCCTAGTCTCTGGAAACACCATATATTTT